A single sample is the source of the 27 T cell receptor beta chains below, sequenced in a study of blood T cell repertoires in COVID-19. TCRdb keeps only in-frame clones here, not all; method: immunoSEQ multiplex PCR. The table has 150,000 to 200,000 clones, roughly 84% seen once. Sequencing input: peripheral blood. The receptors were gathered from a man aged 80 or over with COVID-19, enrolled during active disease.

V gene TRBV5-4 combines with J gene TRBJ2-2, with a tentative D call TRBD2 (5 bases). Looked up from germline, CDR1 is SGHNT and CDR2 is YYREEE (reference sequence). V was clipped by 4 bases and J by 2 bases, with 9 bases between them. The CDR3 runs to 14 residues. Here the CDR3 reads CASSHRTNTGELFF. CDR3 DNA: TGTGCCAGCAGCCATCGGACTAACACCGGGGAGCTGTTTTTT.

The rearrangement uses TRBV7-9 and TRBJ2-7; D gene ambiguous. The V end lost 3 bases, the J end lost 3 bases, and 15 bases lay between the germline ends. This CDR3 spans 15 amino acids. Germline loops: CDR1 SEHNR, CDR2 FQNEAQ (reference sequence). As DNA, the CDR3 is TGTGCCAGCAGCTTCGTTTATGATCTAAACTACGAGCAGTACTTC. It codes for CASSFVYDLNYEQYF.

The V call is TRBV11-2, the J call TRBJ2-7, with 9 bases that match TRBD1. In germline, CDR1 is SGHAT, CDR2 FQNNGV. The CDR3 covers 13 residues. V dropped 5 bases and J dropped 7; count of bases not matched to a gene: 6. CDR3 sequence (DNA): TGTGCCAGCAGCGCCCGGGACAGGGCTGAGCAGTACTTC. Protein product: CASSARDRAEQYF.

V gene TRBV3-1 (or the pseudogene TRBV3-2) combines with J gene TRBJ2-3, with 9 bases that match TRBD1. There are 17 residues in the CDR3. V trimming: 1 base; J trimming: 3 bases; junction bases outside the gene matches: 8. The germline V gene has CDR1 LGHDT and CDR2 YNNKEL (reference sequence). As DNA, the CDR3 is TGTGCCAGCAGCCAAGGATCCGGACAGGGGATTACAGATACGCAGTATTTT. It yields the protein CASSQGSGQGITDTQYF.

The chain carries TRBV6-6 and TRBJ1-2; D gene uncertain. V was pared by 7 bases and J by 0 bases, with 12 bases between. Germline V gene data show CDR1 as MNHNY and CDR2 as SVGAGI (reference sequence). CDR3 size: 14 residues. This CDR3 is CASTSTQANYGYTF. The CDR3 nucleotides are TGTGCCAGCACCTCTACCCAAGCTAACTATGGCTACACCTTC.

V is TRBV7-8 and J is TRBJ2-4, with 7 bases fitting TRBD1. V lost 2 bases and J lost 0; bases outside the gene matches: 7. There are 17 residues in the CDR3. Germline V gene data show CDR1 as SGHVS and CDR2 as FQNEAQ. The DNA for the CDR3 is TGTGCCAGCAGCTTAAGGGACAGATCATTAGCCAAAAACATTCAGTACTTC. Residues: CASSLRDRSLAKNIQYF.

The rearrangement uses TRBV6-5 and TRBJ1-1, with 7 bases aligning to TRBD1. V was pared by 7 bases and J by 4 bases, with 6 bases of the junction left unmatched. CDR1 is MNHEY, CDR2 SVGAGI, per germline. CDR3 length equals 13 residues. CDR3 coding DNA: TGTGCCAGCAAGGGGGCTGGGGTCACTGAAGCTTTCTTT. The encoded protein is CASKGAGVTEAFF.

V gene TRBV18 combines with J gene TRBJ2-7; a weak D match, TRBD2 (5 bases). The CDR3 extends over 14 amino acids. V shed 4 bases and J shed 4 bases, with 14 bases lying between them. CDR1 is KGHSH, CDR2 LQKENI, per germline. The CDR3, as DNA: TGTGCCAGCTCACTTGGGCTCCGGGGTTACGAGCAGTACTTC. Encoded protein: CASSLGLRGYEQYF.

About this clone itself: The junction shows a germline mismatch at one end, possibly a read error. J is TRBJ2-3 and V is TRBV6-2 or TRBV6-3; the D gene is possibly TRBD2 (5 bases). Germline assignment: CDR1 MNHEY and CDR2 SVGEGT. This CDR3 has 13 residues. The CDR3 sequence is CASSYHQEDMQYF. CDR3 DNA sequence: TGTGCCAGCAGTTACCATCAGGAGGATATGCAGTATTTT.

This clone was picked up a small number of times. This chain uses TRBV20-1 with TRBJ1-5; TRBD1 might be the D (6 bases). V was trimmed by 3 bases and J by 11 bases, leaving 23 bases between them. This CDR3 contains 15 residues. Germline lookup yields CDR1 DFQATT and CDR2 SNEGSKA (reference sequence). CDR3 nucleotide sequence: TGCAGTGCTAGTCCGGGGGGCTCCGATTTCACAGCCCAGCATTTT. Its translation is CSASPGGSDFTAQHF.

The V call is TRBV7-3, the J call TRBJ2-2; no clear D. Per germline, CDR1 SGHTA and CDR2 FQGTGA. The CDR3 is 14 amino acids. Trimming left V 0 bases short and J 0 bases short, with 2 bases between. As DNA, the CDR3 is TGTGCCAGCAGCTTAACCGCGAACACCGGGGAGCTGTTTTTT. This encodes CASSLTANTGELFF.

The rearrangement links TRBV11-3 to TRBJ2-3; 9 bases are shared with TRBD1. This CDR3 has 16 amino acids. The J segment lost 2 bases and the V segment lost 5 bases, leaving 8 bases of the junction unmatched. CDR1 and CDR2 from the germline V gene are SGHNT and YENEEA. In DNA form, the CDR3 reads TGTGCCAGCAGCCCTACAGGGGGCCTTTCCACAGATACGCAGTATTTT. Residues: CASSPTGGLSTDTQYF.

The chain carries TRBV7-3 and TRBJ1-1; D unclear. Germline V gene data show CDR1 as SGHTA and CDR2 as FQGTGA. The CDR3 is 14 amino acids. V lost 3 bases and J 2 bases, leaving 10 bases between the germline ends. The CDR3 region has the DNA TGTGCCAGCAGCTTGGGTTCGGGTAACACTGAAGCTTTCTTT. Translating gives CASSLGSGNTEAFF.

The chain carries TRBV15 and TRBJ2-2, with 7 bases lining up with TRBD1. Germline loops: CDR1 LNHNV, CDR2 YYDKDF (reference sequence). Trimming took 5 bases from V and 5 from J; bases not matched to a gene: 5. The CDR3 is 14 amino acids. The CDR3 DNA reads TGTGCCACCAGCGGACAGGCCTTGACCGGGGAGCTGTTTTTT. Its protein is CATSGQALTGELFF.

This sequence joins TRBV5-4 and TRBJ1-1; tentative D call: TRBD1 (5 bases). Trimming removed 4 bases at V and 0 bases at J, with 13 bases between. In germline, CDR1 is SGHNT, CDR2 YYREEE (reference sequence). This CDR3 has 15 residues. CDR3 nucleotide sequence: TGTGCCAGCAGCAGTGGCGCAGGGATGAACACTGAAGCTTTCTTT. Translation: CASSSGAGMNTEAFF.

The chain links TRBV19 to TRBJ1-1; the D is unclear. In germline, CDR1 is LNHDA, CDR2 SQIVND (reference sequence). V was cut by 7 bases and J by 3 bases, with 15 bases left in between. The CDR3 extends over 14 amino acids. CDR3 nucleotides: TGTGCCAGTACGAAGAAAGGCGGTTACACTGAAGCTTTCTTT. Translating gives CASTKKGGYTEAFF.

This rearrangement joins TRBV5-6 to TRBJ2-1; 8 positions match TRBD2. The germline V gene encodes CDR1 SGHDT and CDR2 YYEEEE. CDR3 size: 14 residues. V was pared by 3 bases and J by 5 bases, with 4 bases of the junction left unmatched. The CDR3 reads CASSWGTRDNEQFF. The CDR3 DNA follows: TGTGCCAGCAGCTGGGGGACTAGAGACAATGAGCAGTTCTTC.

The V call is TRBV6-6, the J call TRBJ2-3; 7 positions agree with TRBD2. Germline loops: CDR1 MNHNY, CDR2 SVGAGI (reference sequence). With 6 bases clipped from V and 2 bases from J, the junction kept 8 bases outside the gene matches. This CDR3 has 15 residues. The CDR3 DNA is TGTGCCAGCAGCCCCTGGGGAGGGGACACAGATACGCAGTATTTT. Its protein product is CASSPWGGDTDTQYF.

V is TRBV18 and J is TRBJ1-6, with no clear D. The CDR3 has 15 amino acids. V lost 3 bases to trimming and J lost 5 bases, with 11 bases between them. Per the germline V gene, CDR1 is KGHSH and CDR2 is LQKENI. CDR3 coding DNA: TGTGCCAGCTCACCCCCGGGCGGGAATAATTCACCCCTCCACTTT. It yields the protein CASSPPGGNNSPLHF.

CDR3 amino acids: CASSVGNSGGLGPDTQYF. CDR3 DNA: TGTGCCAGCAGCGTAGGTAATAGCGGGGGGCTGGGCCCAGATACGCAGTATTTT. V is TRBV9 and J is TRBJ2-3; 10 positions match TRBD2. Trimming cost V 0 bases and J 4 bases; bases outside gene matches: 11. The germline gives CDR1 SGDLS, CDR2 YYNGEE. The CDR3 runs to 18 residues.

CDR3 protein: CATSDPRGGNGYTF. Here the CDR3 DNA reads TGTGCCACCAGTGACCCTCGGGGGGGGAATGGCTACACCTTC. The chain recombines TRBV24-1 with TRBJ1-2, with a possible D match to TRBD1 (5 bases). V was pared by 4 bases and J by 6 bases, with 14 bases between. CDR1 is KGHDR, CDR2 SFDVKD, per germline. CDR3 length: 14 residues.

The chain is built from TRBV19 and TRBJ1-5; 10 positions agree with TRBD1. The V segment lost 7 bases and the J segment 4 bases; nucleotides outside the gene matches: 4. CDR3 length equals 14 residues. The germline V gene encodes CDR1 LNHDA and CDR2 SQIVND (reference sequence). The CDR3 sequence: CASKPGQGNQPQHF. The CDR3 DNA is TGTGCCAGTAAACCGGGACAGGGGAATCAGCCCCAGCATTTT. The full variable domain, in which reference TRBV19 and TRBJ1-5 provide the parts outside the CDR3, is DGGITQSPKYLFRKEGQNVTLSCEQNLNHDAMYWYRQDPGQGLRLIYYSQIVNDFQKGDIAEGYSVSREKKESFPLTVTSAQKNPTAFYLCASKPGQGNQPQHFGDGTRLSIL.

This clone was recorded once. This chain's CDR3 is CASSPRQGSPYEQYF. CDR3 sequence (DNA): TGTGCCAGCAGTCCACGACAGGGGTCCCCCTACGAGCAGTACTTC. The chain combines TRBV6-5 with TRBJ2-7; TRBD1 matches 8 bases. Per the germline V gene, CDR1 is MNHEY and CDR2 is SVGAGI. This CDR3 has 15 residues. V shed 5 bases, J shed 2 bases, and the junction held 8 bases outside the gene matches.

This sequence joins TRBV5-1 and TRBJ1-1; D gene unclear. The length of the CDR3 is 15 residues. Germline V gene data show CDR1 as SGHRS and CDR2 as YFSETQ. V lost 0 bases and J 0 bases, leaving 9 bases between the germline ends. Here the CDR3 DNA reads TGCGCCAGCAGCTTGGGCGCGGCCATGAACACTGAAGCTTTCTTT. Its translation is CASSLGAAMNTEAFF.

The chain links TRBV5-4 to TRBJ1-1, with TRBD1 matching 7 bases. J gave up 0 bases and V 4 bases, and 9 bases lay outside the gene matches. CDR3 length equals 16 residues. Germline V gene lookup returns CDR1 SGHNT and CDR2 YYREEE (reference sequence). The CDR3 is CASSPGTVGMNTEAFF. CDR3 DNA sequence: TGTGCCAGCAGCCCCGGGACAGTAGGCATGAACACTGAAGCTTTCTTT.

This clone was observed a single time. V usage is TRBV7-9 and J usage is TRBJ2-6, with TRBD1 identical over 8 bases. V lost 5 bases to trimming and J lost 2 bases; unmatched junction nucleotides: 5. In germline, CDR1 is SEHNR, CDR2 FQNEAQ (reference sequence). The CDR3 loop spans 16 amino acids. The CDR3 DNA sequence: TGTGCCAGCAGCGATATACAGGGGGCTGGGGCCAACGTCCTGACTTTC. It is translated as CASSDIQGAGANVLTF.

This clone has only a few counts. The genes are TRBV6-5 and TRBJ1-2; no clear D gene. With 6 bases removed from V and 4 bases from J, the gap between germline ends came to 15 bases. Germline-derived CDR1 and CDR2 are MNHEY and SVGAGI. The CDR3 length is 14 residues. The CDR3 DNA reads TGTGCCAGCAGATCCGGCGGGCAGATCTATGGCTACACCTTC. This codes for CASRSGGQIYGYTF.